This T cell receptor beta chain was recorded in a study of control samples from healthy donors and cancer patients (dated by TCRdb to between 2020 and 2021). Libraries were prepared through the immunoSEQ multiplex PCR assay. The immuneACCESS repertoire file appears here via TCRdb, limited to in-frame rearrangements. These files lack a portion of the clones; in checked studies, under half of the deficit traces to unresolved V genes, and the cause of the others is not known. The sample yields 90,000 to 100,000 clones; around three quarters were counted once. The ten largest account for roughly a tenth of the sample. As to this clone: The antigen it binds to is not known. No much larger clonotype is one base removed from it; base qualities were not supplied.

Here V drops 1 base and J drops 3 bases, and the junction holds 3 bases not matched to any gene. Per the germline V gene, MNHNS is the CDR1 and SASEGT is the CDR2. The CDR3 goes from the cysteine to the phenylalanine over 16 residues. The retained sequence is limited to the CDR3, 48 bases, with the frame set at the first base. The chain employs TRBV6-1 and TRBJ2-6; a stretch of 7 junction bases matches TRBD1. Sequenced material: blood. The TCR sequence derives from a woman aged 25 to 45 in good health. The DNA is as follows: TGTGCCAGCAGTGAAGACAGGGGTTTTGGGGCCAACGTCCTGACTTTC. This yields the protein CASSEDRGFGANVLTF.